Following are 29 T cell receptor beta chains from one sample sequenced in a study of spatial heterogeneity in lung cancer. Study results and limitations: Counts of expanded intratumoral alpha and beta TCRs tracked tumor mutation counts.

Time point reported: sample taken at primary tumor resection. A single record per CDR3 protein comes from TCRdb applying MiXCR to the 5' RACE reads. The sample lists fewer than 30,000 distinct CDR3 sequences, 7% to 7.5% occurring once. These receptors' antigens are unknown. The starting material was lung tumor tissue, obtained at surgery. All receptors come from a male donor with early-stage non-small cell lung cancer.

This clonotype has more than one count but fewer than ten. The rearrangement uses TRBV10-3 and TRBJ2-2; a possible D gene is TRBD1 (5 bases). V was trimmed by 5 bases and J by 1 base, leaving 11 bases between them. Per germline, CDR1 ENHRY and CDR2 SYGVKD. The CDR3 totals 15 residues. The CDR3 sequence: CAISQGKRNTGELFF. CDR3 nucleotides: TGTGCCATCAGTCAGGGAAAGAGGAACACCGGGGAGCTGTTTTTT.

This clonotype showed up many times. This rearrangement joins TRBV27 to TRBJ2-2; 7 positions agree with TRBD1. V lost 5 bases to trimming and J lost 2 bases; unmatched junction nucleotides: 8. The CDR3 spans 16 residues. Germline CDR1 MNHEY, CDR2 SMNVEV (reference sequence). CDR3: CASSPSGQINTGELFF. DNA for the CDR3: TGTGCCAGCAGTCCTTCGGGACAGATAAACACCGGGGAGCTGTTTTTT.

This clonotype was seen only a few times. The V and J genes are TRBV30 and TRBJ1-1; D gene uncertain. The CDR3 runs to 15 residues. Germline CDR1 is GTSNPN and CDR2 is SVGIG (reference sequence). Trimming left V 0 bases short and J 0 bases short, with 11 bases between. CDR3 sequence reads: CAWSVIGRMNTEAFF. The CDR3 bases are TGTGCCTGGAGTGTAATCGGCAGAATGAACACTGAAGCTTTCTTT.

In its sample, this clonotype was seen many times. This chain uses TRBV20-1 with TRBJ2-3; TRBD2 agrees at 12 bases. This CDR3 has 14 amino acids. Looked up from germline, CDR1 is DFQATT and CDR2 is SNEGSKA (reference sequence). Unmatched junction bases numbered 1, after V lost 2 bases and J lost 4 bases. For the CDR3, the DNA is TGCAGTGCTAGACTAGCGGGGGGGCCAGATACGCAGTATTTT. Encoded protein: CSARLAGGPDTQYF.

This clonotype was counted ten times or more. The V and J genes are TRBV10-3 and TRBJ2-7, with 10 bases lining up with TRBD2. Per germline, CDR1 ENHRY and CDR2 SYGVKD. CDR3 length equals 17 residues. The V segment lost 4 bases and the J segment 1 base; nucleotides outside the gene matches: 10. The CDR3: CAISAGGVAGGSYEQYF. CDR3 nucleotide sequence: TGTGCCATCAGTGCCGGGGGTGTAGCGGGGGGATCCTACGAGCAGTACTTC.

This clonotype was observed at least ten times. The chain links TRBV7-2 to TRBJ1-2; D possibly corresponds to TRBD1 (5 bases). The CDR3 consists of 14 residues. V lost 5 bases and J 6 bases, leaving 16 bases between the germline ends. From germline, CDR1 is SGHTA and CDR2 FQGNSA. CDR3 bases: TGTGCCAGCAGCACTAGAAGGGGCTTAGATGGCTACACCTTC. This encodes CASSTRRGLDGYTF.

In its sample, this clonotype was seen a few times. The chain has TRBV18 and TRBJ2-6; D gene uncertain. The CDR3 totals 17 residues. The germline V and J ends were trimmed by 1 base and 2 bases, with 12 bases remaining between them. In germline, CDR1 is KGHSH, CDR2 LQKENI. The CDR3 region is CASSPLVAGPGANVLTF. CDR3 coding DNA: TGTGCCAGCTCACCACTTGTCGCCGGCCCTGGGGCCAACGTCCTGACTTTC.

This clonotype was counted many times. The rearrangement uses TRBV27 and TRBJ2-4, with D tentatively TRBD1 (5 bases). The CDR3 consists of 14 residues. In germline, CDR1 is MNHEY, CDR2 SMNVEV (reference sequence). Trimming took off 3 bases at V and 5 bases at J, with 11 bases between the two ends. The CDR3 protein is CASSLAGHENIQYF. The CDR3 DNA sequence: TGTGCCAGCAGTTTGGCAGGGCACGAAAACATTCAGTACTTC.

This clonotype has a count of ten or more. The chain's CDR3 is CASSPPRGRGGYEQYF. The DNA of the CDR3 is TGTGCCAGCAGCCCACCCCGGGGAAGGGGGGGCTACGAGCAGTACTTC. The V and J genes are TRBV7-2 and TRBJ2-7; maybe TRBD2 (7 bases). Looked up from germline, CDR1 is SGHTA and CDR2 is FQGNSA. Trimming left V 5 bases short and J 3 bases short, with 20 bases between. CDR3 length: 16 residues.

This clonotype came up many times. The chain employs TRBV7-9 and TRBJ1-2, with a tentative D call TRBD1 (6 bases). Deletions cut 6 bases from V and 9 bases from J, with 11 bases between. CDR3 size: 11 residues. The germline CDR1 and CDR2 sequences are SEHNR and FQNEAQ (reference sequence). The CDR3, as DNA: TGTGCCAGCAGTTCAGGGGTACGCTACACCTTC. This gives the protein CASSSGVRYTF.

There are many counts of this clonotype. This chain connects TRBV20-1 to TRBJ2-1, with TRBD2 identical over 7 bases. V lost 5 bases and J lost 6; bases outside the gene matches: 10. The CDR3 covers 14 residues. Per the germline V gene, CDR1 is DFQATT and CDR2 is SNEGSKA (reference sequence). The CDR3, as DNA: TGCAGTGCTCCTCCGTGGGGGGGGTCCAATGAGCAGTTCTTC. As protein: CSAPPWGGSNEQFF.

The chain is built from TRBV13 and TRBJ2-6, with D tentatively TRBD2 (5 bases). The V gene's germline CDR1 is PRHDT and CDR2 FYEKMQ (reference sequence). The CDR3 has 16 residues. V lost 8 bases and J 0 bases, leaving 14 bases between the germline ends. The CDR3 nucleotides are TGTGCCAGCCGAGAGGGCGGGTTCTCTGGGGCCAACGTCCTGACTTTC. As protein: CASREGGFSGANVLTF.

A note on this clonotype: A single base separates this from a much larger clone, so it may be a read error. The rearrangement joins TRBV6-6 to TRBJ2-7; D not certain. The CDR3 length is 13 residues. Germline lookup yields CDR1 MNHNY and CDR2 SVGAGI (reference sequence). The CDR3 loop reads CASSYDGSYERYF. CDR3 sequence (DNA): TGTGCCAGCAGTTACGACGGTTCCTACGAGCGGTACTTC.

This clonotype was recorded many times. The chain links TRBV15 to TRBJ2-7, with D uncertain. From germline, CDR1 is LNHNV and CDR2 YYDKDF (reference sequence). CDR3 length equals 13 residues. Trimming removed 4 bases from V and 3 bases from J, with 10 bases in between. As DNA, the CDR3 is TGTGCCACCAGCATGTTACCCCTCTACGAGCAGTACTTC. It specifies CATSMLPLYEQYF.

The V gene is TRBV5-1, the J gene TRBJ1-2; D is unclear. Trimming shortened V by 4 bases and J by 5 bases, and 9 bases separated the two germline ends. Germline loops: CDR1 SGHRS, CDR2 YFSETQ. The CDR3 consists of 12 residues. CDR3 in DNA: TGCGCCAGCAGCCCGGACCGATATGGCTACACCTTC. It encodes CASSPDRYGYTF. The variable domain in full, with the rest retrieved from reference TRBV5-1 and TRBJ1-2, is KAGVTQTPRYLIKTRGQQVTLSCSPISGHRSVSWYQQTPGQGLQFLFEYFSETQRNKGNFPGRFSGRQFSNSRSEMNVSTLELGDSALYLCASSPDRYGYTFGSGTRLTVV.

This clonotype has more than one count but fewer than ten. V usage is TRBV6-2 or TRBV6-3 and J usage is TRBJ1-1, with no clear D. The CDR3 has 14 residues. Germline CDR1 reads MNHEY; CDR2 reads SVGEGT. Deletions cut 7 bases from V and 3 bases from J, with 15 bases between. In DNA form, the CDR3 reads TGTGCCAGCACTGATGTTTTTGTGGACACTGAAGCTTTCTTT. This encodes CASTDVFVDTEAFF.

This clonotype was detected ten times or more. The chain employs TRBV12-3 or TRBV12-4 and TRBJ2-1; possibly TRBD1 for D (6 bases). The CDR3 extends over 14 amino acids. Between the trimmed V and J ends, which lost 5 bases and 9 bases, there was a span of 17 bases. The CDR3 nucleotides read TGTGCCAGCAGTAGATCAGACAGGCCTGGTGAGCAGTTCTTC. This gives the protein CASSRSDRPGEQFF.

The sample holds many counts of this clonotype. The chain's CDR3 is CATSTVGNQPQHF. CDR3 DNA sequence: TGTGCCACCAGTACGGTCGGCAATCAGCCCCAGCATTTT. The chain recombines TRBV24-1 with TRBJ1-5; D uncertain. From germline, CDR1 is KGHDR and CDR2 SFDVKD. V lost 6 bases, J lost 2 bases, and 7 bases lay in between. This CDR3 is built from 13 residues.

In its sample, this clonotype was seen a few times. The rearrangement links TRBV27 to TRBJ1-2, with 12 bases lining up with TRBD1. J was trimmed by 7 bases and V by 5 bases; bases with no gene match: 11. This CDR3 is 16 amino acids long. Germline CDR1 reads MNHEY; CDR2 reads SMNVEV (reference sequence). For the CDR3, the DNA is TGTGCCAGCAGTCTCGCAGGGACAGGGGGCAAGAGTGGCTACACCTTC. Translation: CASSLAGTGGKSGYTF.

This chain uses TRBV11-2 with TRBJ2-3; 7 bases align to TRBD2. Germline CDR1 and CDR2: SGHAT and FQNNGV. CDR3 size: 13 residues. J was trimmed by 8 bases and V by 5 bases; bases with no gene match: 7. For the CDR3, the DNA is TGTGCCAGCAGCGGTCAAGCGGGGATTACGCAGTATTTT. Translating gives CASSGQAGITQYF.

This clonotype was observed many times. The chain is built from TRBV7-8 and TRBJ2-2, with D perhaps matching TRBD1 or TRBD2 (6 bases each). The CDR3 length is 14 residues. With 3 bases removed from V and 6 bases from J, the gap between germline ends came to 11 bases. CDR1 and CDR2 (germline): SGHVS, FQNEAQ. The CDR3: CASSFDRRAGELFF. The CDR3 region has the DNA TGTGCCAGCAGCTTCGACAGGAGGGCCGGGGAGCTGTTTTTT.

This clonotype was observed many times. The genes are TRBV11-2 and TRBJ2-5, with 9 bases identical to TRBD1. This CDR3 has 16 residues. From germline, CDR1 is SGHAT and CDR2 FQNNGV. V trimming: 6 bases; J trimming: 4 bases; junction bases outside the gene matches: 12. The chain's CDR3 is CASSQRTGGYVETQYF. The CDR3 nucleotides read TGTGCCAGCAGTCAGAGAACAGGGGGCTATGTAGAGACCCAGTACTTC.

This clonotype occurred many times. The CDR3 spells CASSLPLRGPETQYF. The CDR3 DNA follows: TGTGCCAGCAGCTTACCCCTACGGGGTCCCGAGACCCAGTACTTC. The V call is TRBV11-2, the J call TRBJ2-5; a weak D match, TRBD2 (5 bases). The CDR3 runs 15 residues. Germline V CDR1 and CDR2: SGHAT, FQNNGV. Trimming cost V 2 bases and J 5 bases, with 15 bases left between them.

This clonotype was counted many times. The rearrangement links TRBV20-1 to TRBJ1-2, with 10 bases aligning to TRBD1. The CDR3 contains 14 residues. From germline, CDR1 is DFQATT and CDR2 SNEGSKA (reference sequence). Trimming at V came to 3 bases and at J to 1 base, leaving 2 bases not matched to a gene. CDR3 sequence (DNA): TGCAGTGCTAGCGGGGACAGGGGTAACTATGGCTACACCTTC. Translation: CSASGDRGNYGYTF.

This clonotype was seen ten or more times. The chain employs TRBV28 and TRBJ2-2; TRBD2 is a possible D gene (5 bases). There are 15 residues in the CDR3. V gave up 2 bases and J gave up 3 bases, with 10 bases separating them. Germline CDR1 reads MDHEN; CDR2 reads SYDVKM. The DNA of the CDR3 is TGTGCCAGCAGTTTAAGGCAGGAGGACACCGGGGAGCTGTTTTTT. Translated, it gives CASSLRQEDTGELFF.

Only a few counts were recorded for this clonotype. The chain recombines TRBV19 with TRBJ1-4, with 9 bases lining up with TRBD1. The CDR3 has 15 residues. V gave up 10 bases and J gave up 12 bases; unmatched junction bases: 18. The germline V gene encodes CDR1 LNHDA and CDR2 SQIVND (reference sequence). CDR3 bases: TGTGCCACCACCACCGGGACAGGGAGGATTGAGGAACTGTTTTTT. Protein sequence: CATTTGTGRIEELFF.

This clonotype showed up many times. The V gene is TRBV4-1, the J gene TRBJ1-6, with D hard to call. The CDR3 spans 12 residues. Trimming cost V 0 bases and J 10 bases, with 4 bases left between them. Germline lookup yields CDR1 MGHRA and CDR2 YSYEKL. The CDR3 coding sequence is TGCGCCAGCAGCCAAGATTGGTCACCCCTCCACTTT. Its protein product is CASSQDWSPLHF.

By sample fraction, this clonotype is medium-sized. The CDR3 region has the DNA TGTGCCAGCAGTTTAGCTGGTCTCTATTCCGAGCAGTACTTC. This encodes CASSLAGLYSEQYF. V is TRBV28 and J is TRBJ2-7; D call uncertain. The V end lost 2 bases, the J end lost 6 bases, and 14 bases lay between the germline ends. This CDR3 has 14 residues. The V gene's germline CDR1 is MDHEN and CDR2 SYDVKM. The full variable domain, in which reference TRBV28 and TRBJ2-7 provide the parts outside the CDR3, is DVKVTQSSRYLVKRTGEKVFLECVQDMDHENMFWYRQDPGLGLRLIYFSYDVKMKEKGDIPEGYSVSREKKERFSLILESASTNQTSMYLCASSLAGLYSEQYFGPGTRLTVT.

At least ten counts were recorded for this clonotype. The chain is built from TRBV5-4 and TRBJ2-5; D unresolved. Germline V lookup: CDR1 SGHNT, CDR2 YYREEE (reference sequence). There are 16 residues in the CDR3. V was clipped by 0 bases and J by 1 base, with 13 bases between them. The CDR3 nucleotides read TGTGCCAGCAGCTTGGGGAAACGGCAGCTCCAAGAGACCCAGTACTTC. Protein sequence: CASSLGKRQLQETQYF.